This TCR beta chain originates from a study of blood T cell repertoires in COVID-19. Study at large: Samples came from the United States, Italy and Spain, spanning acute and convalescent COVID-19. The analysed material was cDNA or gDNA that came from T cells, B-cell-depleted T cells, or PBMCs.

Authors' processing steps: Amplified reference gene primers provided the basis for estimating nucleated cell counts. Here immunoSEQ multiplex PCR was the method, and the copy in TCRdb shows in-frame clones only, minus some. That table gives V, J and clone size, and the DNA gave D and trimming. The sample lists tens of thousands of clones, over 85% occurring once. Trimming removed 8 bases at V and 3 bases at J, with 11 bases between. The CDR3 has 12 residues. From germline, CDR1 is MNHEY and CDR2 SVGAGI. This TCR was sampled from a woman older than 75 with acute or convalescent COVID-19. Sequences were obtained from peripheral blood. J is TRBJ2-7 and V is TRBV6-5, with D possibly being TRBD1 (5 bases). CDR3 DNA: TGTGCCAGCCCCAGGGTGTGCTACGAGCAGTACGTC. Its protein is CASPRVCYEQYV.